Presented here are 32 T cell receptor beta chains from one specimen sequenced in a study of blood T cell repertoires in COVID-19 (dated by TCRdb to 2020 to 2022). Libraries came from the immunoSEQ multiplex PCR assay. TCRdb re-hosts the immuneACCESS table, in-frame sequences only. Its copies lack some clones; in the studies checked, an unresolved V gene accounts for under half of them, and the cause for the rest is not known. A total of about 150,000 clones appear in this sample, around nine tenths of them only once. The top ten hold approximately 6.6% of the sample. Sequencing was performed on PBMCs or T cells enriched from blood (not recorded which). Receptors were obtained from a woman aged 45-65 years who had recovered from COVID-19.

The CDR3, as DNA: TGTGCCAGCAGCCAAGATTGGGGCGGGGGGGCTGGTGGCACCGGGGAGCTGTTTTTT. As protein: CASSQDWGGGAGGTGELFF. J is TRBJ2-2 and V is TRBV4-2, with TRBD2 matching 9 bases. Trimming took 0 bases from V and 4 from J; bases not matched to a gene: 12. In germline, CDR1 is LGHNA, CDR2 YNFKEQ. The CDR3 spans 19 residues.

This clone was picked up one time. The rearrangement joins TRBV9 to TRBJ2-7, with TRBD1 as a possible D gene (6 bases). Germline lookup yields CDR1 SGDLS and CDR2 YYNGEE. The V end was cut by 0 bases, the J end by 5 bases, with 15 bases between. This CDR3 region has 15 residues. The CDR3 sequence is CASSVGGRGIHEQYF. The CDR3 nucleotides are TGTGCCAGCAGCGTAGGTGGCAGGGGAATCCACGAGCAGTACTTC.

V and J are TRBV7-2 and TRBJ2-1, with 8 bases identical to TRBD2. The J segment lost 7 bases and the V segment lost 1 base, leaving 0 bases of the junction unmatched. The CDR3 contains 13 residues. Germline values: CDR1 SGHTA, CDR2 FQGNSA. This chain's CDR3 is CASSLGGGNEQFF. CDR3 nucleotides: TGTGCCAGCAGCTTAGGCGGGGGGAATGAGCAGTTCTTC.

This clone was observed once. CDR3 sequence reads: CASSIRGLGTNEKLFF. The CDR3 DNA follows: TGTGCCAGCAGCATCAGGGGGCTCGGGACTAATGAAAAACTGTTTTTT. This chain uses TRBV5-5 with TRBJ1-4; 8 bases align to TRBD1. Losses at the gene ends were 4 bases for V and 2 bases for J; bases not matched to a gene: 7. In germline, CDR1 is SGHKS, CDR2 YYEKEE (reference sequence). The CDR3 loop spans 16 amino acids.

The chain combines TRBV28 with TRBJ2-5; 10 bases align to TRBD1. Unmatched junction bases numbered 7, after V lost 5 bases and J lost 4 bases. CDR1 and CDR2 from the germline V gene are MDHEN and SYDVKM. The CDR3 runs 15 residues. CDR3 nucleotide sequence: TGTGCCAGCAGTCCACGGACAGGGGGGCTAGAGACCCAGTACTTC. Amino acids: CASSPRTGGLETQYF.

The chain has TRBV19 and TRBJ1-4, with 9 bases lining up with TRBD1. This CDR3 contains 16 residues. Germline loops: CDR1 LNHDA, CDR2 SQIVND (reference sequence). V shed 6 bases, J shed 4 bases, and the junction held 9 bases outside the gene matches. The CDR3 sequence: CASRQGAPGLNEKLFF. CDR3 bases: TGTGCCAGTAGACAGGGGGCCCCCGGACTTAATGAAAAACTGTTTTTT. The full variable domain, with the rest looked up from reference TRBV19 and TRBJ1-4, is DGGITQSPKYLFRKEGQNVTLSCEQNLNHDAMYWYRQDPGQGLRLIYYSQIVNDFQKGDIAEGYSVSREKKESFPLTVTSAQKNPTAFYLCASRQGAPGLNEKLFFGSGTQLSVL.

The CDR3 here is CASSRELTNQPQHF. As DNA, the CDR3 is TGTGCCAGCTCACGAGAACTGACTAATCAGCCCCAGCATTTT. The chain uses TRBV18 and TRBJ1-5; D is undetermined. V lost 4 bases and J 4 bases, leaving 11 bases between the germline ends. Germline assignment: CDR1 KGHSH and CDR2 LQKENI. The CDR3 spans 14 residues.

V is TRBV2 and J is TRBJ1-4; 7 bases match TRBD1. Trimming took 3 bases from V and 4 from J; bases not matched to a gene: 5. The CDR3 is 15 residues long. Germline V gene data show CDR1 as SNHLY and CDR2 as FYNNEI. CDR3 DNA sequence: TGTGCCAGCAGTGATGGGGGACAGTATAATGAAAAACTGTTTTTT. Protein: CASSDGGQYNEKLFF. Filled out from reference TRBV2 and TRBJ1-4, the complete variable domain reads EPEVTQTPSHQVTQMGQEVILRCVPISNHLYFYWYRQILGQKVEFLVSFYNNEISEKSEIFDDQFSVERPDGSNFTLKIRSTKLEDSAMYFCASSDGGQYNEKLFFGSGTQLSVL.

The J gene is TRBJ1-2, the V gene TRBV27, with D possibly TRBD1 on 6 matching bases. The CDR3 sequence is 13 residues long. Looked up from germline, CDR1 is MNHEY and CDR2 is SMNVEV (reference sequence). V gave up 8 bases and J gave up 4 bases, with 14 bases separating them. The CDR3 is CASLERGGYGYTF. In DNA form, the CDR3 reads TGTGCCAGCCTCGAGAGGGGGGGCTATGGCTACACCTTC.

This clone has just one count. The CDR3 DNA is TGCGCCAGCAGCTTGAGGGAGGGGGATACCTACGAGCAGTACTTC. Translation: CASSLREGDTYEQYF. The rearrangement links TRBV5-1 to TRBJ2-7; perhaps TRBD2 as D (7 bases). CDR1 is SGHRS and CDR2 is YFSETQ in the germline V gene. V was clipped by 1 base and J by 2 bases, with 13 bases between them. The CDR3 runs to 15 residues.

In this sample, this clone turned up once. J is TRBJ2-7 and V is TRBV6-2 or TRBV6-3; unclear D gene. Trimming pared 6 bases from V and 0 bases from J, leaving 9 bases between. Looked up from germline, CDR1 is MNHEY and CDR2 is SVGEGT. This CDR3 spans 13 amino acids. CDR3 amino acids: CASSLPSSYEQYF. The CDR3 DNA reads TGTGCCAGCAGCCTCCCGAGCTCCTACGAGCAGTACTTC.

CDR3 sequence: CATLAVPGDTQYF. The CDR3 DNA reads as TGTGCCACGTTAGCGGTCCCCGGAGATACGCAGTATTTT. The V call is TRBV19, the J call TRBJ2-3; the D gene is possibly TRBD2 (6 bases). The CDR3 has 13 amino acids. The ends were cut back, 10 bases at V and 5 bases at J, with 16 bases in the middle. Germline CDR1 reads LNHDA; CDR2 reads SQIVND (reference sequence). The full variable domain, completed using reference TRBV19 and TRBJ2-3, is DGGITQSPKYLFRKEGQNVTLSCEQNLNHDAMYWYRQDPGQGLRLIYYSQIVNDFQKGDIAEGYSVSREKKESFPLTVTSAQKNPTAFYLCATLAVPGDTQYFGPGTRLTVL.

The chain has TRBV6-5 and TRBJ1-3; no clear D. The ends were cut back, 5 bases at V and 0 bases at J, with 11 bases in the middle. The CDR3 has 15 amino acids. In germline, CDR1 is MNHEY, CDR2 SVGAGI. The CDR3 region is CASSPDRSSGNTIYF. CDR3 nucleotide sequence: TGTGCCAGCAGTCCCGACCGGAGCTCTGGAAACACCATATATTTT.

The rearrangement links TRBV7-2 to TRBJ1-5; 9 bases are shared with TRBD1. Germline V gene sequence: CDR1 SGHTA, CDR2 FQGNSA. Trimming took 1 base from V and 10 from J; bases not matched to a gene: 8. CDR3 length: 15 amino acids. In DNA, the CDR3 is TGTGCCAGCAGCTTAGGGACAGGGGCCGGGGGCCCCCAGCATTTT. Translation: CASSLGTGAGGPQHF.

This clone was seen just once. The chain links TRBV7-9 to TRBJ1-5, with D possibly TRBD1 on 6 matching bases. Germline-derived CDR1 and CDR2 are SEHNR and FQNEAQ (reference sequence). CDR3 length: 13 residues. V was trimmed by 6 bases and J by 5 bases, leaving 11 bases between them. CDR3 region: CASSKQGDQPQHF. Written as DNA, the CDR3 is TGTGCCAGCAGTAAACAGGGAGATCAGCCCCAGCATTTT.

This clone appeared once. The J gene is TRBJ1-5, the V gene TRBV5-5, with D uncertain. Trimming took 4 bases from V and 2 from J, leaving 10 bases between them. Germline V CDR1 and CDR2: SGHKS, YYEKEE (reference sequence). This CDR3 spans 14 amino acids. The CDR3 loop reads CASSLSSGNQPQHF. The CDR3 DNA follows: TGTGCCAGCAGCCTTTCCTCGGGCAATCAGCCCCAGCATTTT. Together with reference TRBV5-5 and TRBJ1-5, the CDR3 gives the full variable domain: DAGVTQSPTHLIKTRGQQVTLRCSPISGHKSVSWYQQVLGQGPQFIFQYYEKEERGRGNFPDRFSARQFPNYSSELNVNALLLGDSALYLCASSLSSGNQPQHFGDGTRLSIL.

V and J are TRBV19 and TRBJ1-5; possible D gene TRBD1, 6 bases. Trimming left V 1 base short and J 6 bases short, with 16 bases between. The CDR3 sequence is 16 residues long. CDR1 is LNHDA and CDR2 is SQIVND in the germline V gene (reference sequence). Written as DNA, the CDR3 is TGTGCCAGTAGTATAGTAGCTGGGGGCGCGGGTCAGCCCCAGCATTTT. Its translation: CASSIVAGGAGQPQHF.

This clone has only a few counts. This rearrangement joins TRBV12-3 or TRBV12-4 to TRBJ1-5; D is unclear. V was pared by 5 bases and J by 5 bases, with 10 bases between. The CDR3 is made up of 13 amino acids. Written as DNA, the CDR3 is TGTGCCAGCAGTGCCAACATCGATCAGCCCCAGCATTTT. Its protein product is CASSANIDQPQHF.

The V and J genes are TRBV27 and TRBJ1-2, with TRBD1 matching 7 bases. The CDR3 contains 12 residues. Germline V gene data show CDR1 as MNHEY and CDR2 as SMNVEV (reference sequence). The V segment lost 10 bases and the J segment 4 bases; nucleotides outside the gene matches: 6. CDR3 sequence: CANKTGVYGYTF. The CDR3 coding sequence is TGTGCCAACAAAACAGGGGTCTATGGCTACACCTTC.

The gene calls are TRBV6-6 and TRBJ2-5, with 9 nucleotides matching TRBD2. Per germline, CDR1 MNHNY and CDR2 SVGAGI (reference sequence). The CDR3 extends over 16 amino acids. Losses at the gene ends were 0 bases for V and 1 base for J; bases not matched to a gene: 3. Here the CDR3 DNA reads TGTGCCAGCAGTTACTCCCTGACTAGCGGCCAAGAGACCCAGTACTTC. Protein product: CASSYSLTSGQETQYF.

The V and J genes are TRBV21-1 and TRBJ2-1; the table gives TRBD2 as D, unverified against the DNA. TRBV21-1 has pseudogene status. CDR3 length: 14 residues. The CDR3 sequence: CASSLPGPGSEQFF. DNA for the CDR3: TGTGCCAGCAGCTTACCTGGGCCGGGGAGTGAGCAGTTCTTC.

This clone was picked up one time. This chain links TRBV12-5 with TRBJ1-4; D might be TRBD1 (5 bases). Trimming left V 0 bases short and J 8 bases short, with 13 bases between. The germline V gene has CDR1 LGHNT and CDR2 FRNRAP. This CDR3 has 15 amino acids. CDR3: CASGLVVGVEEKLFF. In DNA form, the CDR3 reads TGTGCTAGTGGTTTGGTAGTAGGGGTGGAGGAAAAACTGTTTTTT.

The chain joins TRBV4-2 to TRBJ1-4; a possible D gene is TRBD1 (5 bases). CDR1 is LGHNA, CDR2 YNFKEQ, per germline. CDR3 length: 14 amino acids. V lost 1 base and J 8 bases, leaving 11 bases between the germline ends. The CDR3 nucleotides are TGTGCCAGCAGCCAAGTAGGGACTGGCGAAAAACTGTTTTTT. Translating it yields CASSQVGTGEKLFF.

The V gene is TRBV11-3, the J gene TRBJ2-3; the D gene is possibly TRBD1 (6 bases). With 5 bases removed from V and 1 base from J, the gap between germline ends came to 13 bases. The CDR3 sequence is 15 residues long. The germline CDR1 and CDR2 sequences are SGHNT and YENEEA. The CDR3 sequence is CASSHSRQGTDTQYF. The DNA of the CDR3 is TGTGCCAGCAGCCACTCGAGACAGGGCACAGATACGCAGTATTTT.

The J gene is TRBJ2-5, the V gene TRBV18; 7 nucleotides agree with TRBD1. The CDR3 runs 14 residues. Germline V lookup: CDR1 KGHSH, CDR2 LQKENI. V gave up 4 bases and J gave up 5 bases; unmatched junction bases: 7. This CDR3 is CASSQIQGLETQYF. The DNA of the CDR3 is TGTGCCAGCTCACAAATACAGGGGTTGGAGACCCAGTACTTC.

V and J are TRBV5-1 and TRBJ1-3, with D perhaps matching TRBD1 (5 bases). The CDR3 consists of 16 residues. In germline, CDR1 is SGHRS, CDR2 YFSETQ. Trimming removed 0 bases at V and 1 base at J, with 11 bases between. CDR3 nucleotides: TGCGCCAGCAGCTTGGCCGAGGGGAGGTCTGGAAACACCATATATTTT. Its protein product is CASSLAEGRSGNTIYF.

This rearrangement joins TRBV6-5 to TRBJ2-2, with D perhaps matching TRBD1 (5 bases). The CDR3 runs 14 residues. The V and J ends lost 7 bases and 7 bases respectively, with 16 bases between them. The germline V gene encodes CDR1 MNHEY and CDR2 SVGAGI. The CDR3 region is CASIKGGAGGELFF. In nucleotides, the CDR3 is TGTGCCAGCATCAAAGGTGGGGCCGGCGGGGAGCTGTTTTTT.

In DNA, the CDR3 is TGTGCCAGCAGCCCCTGGGTCTCGGACAGGAGGGCTGGGGCCAACGTCCTGACTTTC. This translates into CASSPWVSDRRAGANVLTF. The chain joins TRBV11-3 to TRBJ2-6; D possibly corresponds to TRBD1 (7 bases). Trimming removed 5 bases at V and 2 bases at J, with 22 bases between. This CDR3 is built from 19 residues. CDR1 is SGHNT and CDR2 is YENEEA in the germline V gene.

The DNA for the CDR3 is TGTGCCAGCAGTGATGATGGGGCGCCGGGCTCACCCCTCCACTTT. This encodes CASSDDGAPGSPLHF. The chain carries TRBV6-1 and TRBJ1-6; perhaps TRBD1 as D (5 bases). Germline V lookup: CDR1 MNHNS, CDR2 SASEGT. Trimming took off 3 bases at V and 10 bases at J, with 16 bases between the two ends. The CDR3 sequence is 15 residues long.

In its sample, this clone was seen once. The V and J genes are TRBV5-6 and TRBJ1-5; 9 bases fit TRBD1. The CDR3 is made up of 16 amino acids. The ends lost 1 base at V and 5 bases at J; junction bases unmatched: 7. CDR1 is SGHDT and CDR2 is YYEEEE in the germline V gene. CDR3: CASSLLGDRDDQPQHF. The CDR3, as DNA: TGTGCCAGCAGCTTGTTGGGGGACAGGGACGATCAGCCCCAGCATTTT.

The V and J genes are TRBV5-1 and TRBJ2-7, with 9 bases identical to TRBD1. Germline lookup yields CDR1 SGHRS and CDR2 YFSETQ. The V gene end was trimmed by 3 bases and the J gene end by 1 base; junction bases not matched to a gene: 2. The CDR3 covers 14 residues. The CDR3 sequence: CASSSGQGSYEQYF. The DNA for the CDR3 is TGCGCCAGCAGCTCGGGACAGGGTTCCTACGAGCAGTACTTC.

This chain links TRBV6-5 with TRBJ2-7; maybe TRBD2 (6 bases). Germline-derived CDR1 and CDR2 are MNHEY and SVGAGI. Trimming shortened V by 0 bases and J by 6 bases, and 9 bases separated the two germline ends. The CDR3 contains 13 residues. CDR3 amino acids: CASSYSEGGEQYF. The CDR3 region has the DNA TGTGCCAGCAGTTACTCCGAGGGAGGCGAGCAGTACTTC.